What follows are 7 T cell receptor beta chains derived from one specimen sequenced in a study of cytomegalovirus exposure and HLA in healthy donors. 13 Jbeta primers and 60 Vbeta primers were used for the PCR. Clones were sequenced by immunoSEQ multiplex PCR, and TCRdb holds only the in-frame ones, with some missing. The sample has 250,000 to 350,000 clones; just over 85% are singletons. The specimen sequenced was PBMCs. The receptors were gathered from a middle-aged man in good health and CMV-seropositive.

This clone was seen only once. This chain joins TRBV14 and TRBJ1-1, with D possibly TRBD1 on 5 matching bases. Germline V CDR1 and CDR2: SGHDN, FVKESK. The ends were cut back, 0 bases at V and 0 bases at J, with 11 bases in the middle. The CDR3 loop spans 16 amino acids. The CDR3 DNA follows: TGTGCCAGCAGCCAAGATCTGGGGCGGCTGAACACTGAAGCTTTCTTT. It codes for CASSQDLGRLNTEAFF.

The chain has TRBV25-1 and TRBJ2-1; 9 nucleotides line up with TRBD2. The J segment lost 7 bases and the V segment lost 6 bases, leaving 4 bases of the junction unmatched. The CDR3 has 13 residues. The germline gives CDR1 MGHDK, CDR2 SYGVNS. The CDR3 here is CASRAGGPNEQFF. As DNA, the CDR3 is TGTGCCAGCAGGGCGGGAGGGCCAAATGAGCAGTTCTTC.

CDR3 region: CASSSGGAPTSEQYF. In DNA form, the CDR3 reads TGTGCCAGCAGCTCGGGGGGAGCACCTACGAGCGAGCAGTACTTC. J is TRBJ2-5 and V is TRBV9; 7 nucleotides align to TRBD2. The J call is uncertain, as TRBJ2-7 better fits the DNA end. Germline V gene sequence: CDR1 SGDLS, CDR2 YYNGEE. The CDR3 contains 15 residues.

The chain combines TRBV30 with TRBJ1-5; no reliable D call. Trimming took off 3 bases at V and 4 bases at J, with 7 bases between the two ends. CDR1 GTSNPN and CDR2 SVGIG come from the germline V gene (reference sequence). This CDR3 has 12 amino acids. The CDR3 loop is CAWRAQNQPQHF. The CDR3 DNA is TGTGCCTGGAGGGCTCAGAATCAGCCCCAGCATTTT.

V and J are TRBV11-3 and TRBJ2-3; 8 bases are a match to TRBD2. The germline V gene has CDR1 SGHNT and CDR2 YENEEA. J lost 3 bases, V lost 1 base, and 3 bases had no gene match. There are 15 residues in the CDR3. The CDR3 spells CASSLGIAGTDTQYF. CDR3 sequence (DNA): TGTGCCAGCAGCTTAGGGATAGCGGGAACAGATACGCAGTATTTT.

This clone was counted only a few times. The J gene is TRBJ1-1, the V gene TRBV6-1; 8 bases fit TRBD1. CDR1 and CDR2 (germline): MNHNS, SASEGT. The CDR3 runs 14 residues. V lost 7 bases and J lost 3; bases outside the gene matches: 7. The CDR3 nucleotides are TGTGCCAGCATCCCGACAGGGGCAGACACTGAAGCTTTCTTT. This translates into CASIPTGADTEAFF.

This clone was seen more than once but under ten times. The chain is built from TRBV5-6 and TRBJ2-6, with TRBD1 matching over 9 bases. Losses at the gene ends were 4 bases for V and 1 base for J; bases not matched to a gene: 9. Germline CDR1 and CDR2: SGHDT and YYEEEE. The CDR3 spans 18 residues. As DNA, the CDR3 is TGTGCCAGCAGCGCAGCCGGGACAGGGAAATCTGGGGCCAACGTCCTGACTTTC. Encoded protein: CASSAAGTGKSGANVLTF.